The 14 T cell receptor beta chains presented below share a single source sample, sequenced in a study of cytomegalovirus exposure and HLA in healthy donors. PCR was performed using 60 Vbeta and 13 Jbeta primers. Measured with immunoSEQ multiplex PCR; TCRdb has only the in-frame clones, and not every one. The data hold 150,000 to 200,000 clones, with about 88% observed a single time. The specimen sequenced was PBMCs. These receptors originate from a woman aged 18-29 years in good health and CMV-seronegative.

This sequence joins TRBV4-3 and TRBJ1-4; 7 bases agree with TRBD1. V lost 3 bases to trimming and J lost 5 bases; unmatched junction nucleotides: 6. CDR3 size: 15 residues. CDR1 is LGHNA and CDR2 is YSLEER in the germline V gene. The CDR3 protein is CASSHTQGRNEKLFF. The CDR3 coding sequence is TGCGCCAGCAGCCATACACAGGGGAGGAATGAAAAACTGTTTTTT.

This clone was counted between two and nine times. The same CDR3 is also encoded by other DNA sequences in this sample. CDR3 in amino acids: CAISGTGDTGELFF. In nucleotides, the CDR3 is TGTGCCATCAGTGGGACAGGTGACACCGGGGAGCTGTTTTTT. The rearrangement joins TRBV10-3 to TRBJ2-2, with TRBD1 matching over 7 bases. CDR1 is ENHRY and CDR2 is SYGVKD in the germline V gene. The CDR3 contains 14 residues. The V gene end was trimmed by 4 bases and the J gene end by 3 bases; junction bases not matched to a gene: 2.

CDR3 coding DNA: TGTGCCAGTAGTACCCGGGACAGGCGGTACAATGAGCAGTTCTTC. This sequence encodes CASSTRDRRYNEQFF. This chain connects TRBV19 to TRBJ2-1; TRBD1 matches at 8 bases. This CDR3 spans 15 amino acids. The germline V gene has CDR1 LNHDA and CDR2 SQIVND (reference sequence). V was pared by 4 bases and J by 4 bases, with 6 bases of the junction left unmatched.

This clone appeared once. The chain combines TRBV9 with TRBJ2-2, with TRBD2 as a possible D gene (7 bases). CDR1 and CDR2 (germline): SGDLS, YYNGEE. The V end lost 5 bases, the J end lost 5 bases, and 13 bases lay between the germline ends. The CDR3 runs to 14 residues. CDR3 bases: TGTGCCAGCAGTTCAGGGGAGGGGACCGGGGAGCTGTTTTTT. Its protein is CASSSGEGTGELFF. The complete variable domain, with remaining parts taken from reference TRBV9 and TRBJ2-2, reads DSGVTQTPKHLITATGQRVTLRCSPRSGDLSVYWYQQSLDQGLQFLIQYYNGEERAKGNILERFSAQQFPDLHSELNLSSLELGDSALYFCASSSGEGTGELFFGEGSRLTVL.

The genes are TRBV27 and TRBJ2-1; 14 bases align to TRBD2. The germline V gene has CDR1 MNHEY and CDR2 SMNVEV (reference sequence). The trim removed 5 bases at V and 6 bases at J, leaving 3 bases unmatched. The CDR3 consists of 15 residues. The CDR3 sequence: CASSPGTSGSNEQFF. In DNA, the CDR3 is TGTGCCAGCAGTCCTGGGACTAGCGGGAGCAATGAGCAGTTCTTC.

The rearrangement uses TRBV6-5 and TRBJ2-5, with D possibly TRBD1 on 5 matching bases. V shed 6 bases and J shed 1 base, with 12 bases lying between them. CDR1 MNHEY and CDR2 SVGAGI come from the germline V gene. The CDR3 contains 14 residues. The CDR3 nucleotides read TGTGCCAGCAGCCCCGTCACAGGCCAAGAGACCCAGTACTTC. Translated: CASSPVTGQETQYF.

V is TRBV2 and J is TRBJ2-5, with 13 nucleotides matching TRBD2. The CDR3 is 16 residues long. Trimming removed 5 bases from V and 5 bases from J; junction bases left unmatched: 8. CDR1 and CDR2 from the germline V gene are SNHLY and FYNNEI. Written as DNA, the CDR3 is TGTGCCAGCAGTCAGGGACTAGCGGGGCAATTGGAGACCCAGTACTTC. Its protein product is CASSQGLAGQLETQYF.

This sequence joins TRBV27 and TRBJ1-2, with D unresolved. Trimming cost V 0 bases and J 4 bases, with 15 bases left between them. There are 16 residues in the CDR3. Germline V CDR1 and CDR2: MNHEY, SMNVEV (reference sequence). The CDR3 DNA reads TGTGCCAGCAGTTTATCTGCGGGCCATAACACCTATGGCTACACCTTC. Translating gives CASSLSAGHNTYGYTF.

The chain has TRBV4-1 and TRBJ2-3; 10 bases match TRBD2. Trimming took 3 bases from V and 1 from J; bases not matched to a gene: 4. Germline V gene sequence: CDR1 MGHRA, CDR2 YSYEKL. CDR3 size: 16 residues. The CDR3 DNA follows: TGCGCCAGCAGCCACTCACTAGCGGGGCGCACAGATACGCAGTATTTT. As protein: CASSHSLAGRTDTQYF.

In nucleotides, the CDR3 is TGTGCCAGCAGCTTAGAGGGCTTAATGGGGACCCAGTACTTC. Its translation: CASSLEGLMGTQYF. The chain carries TRBV11-2 and TRBJ2-5, with no clear D. Trimming pared 0 bases from V and 7 bases from J, leaving 12 bases between. CDR1 and CDR2 from the germline V gene are SGHAT and FQNNGV. This CDR3 comprises 14 residues.

The chain employs TRBV5-4 and TRBJ1-3; the match to TRBD1 covers 7 bases. CDR3 size: 15 residues. The V gene end was trimmed by 0 bases and the J gene end by 4 bases; junction bases not matched to a gene: 4. Germline V lookup: CDR1 SGHNT, CDR2 YYREEE (reference sequence). Here the CDR3 reads CASSLERGRGNTIYF. In nucleotides, the CDR3 is TGTGCCAGCAGCTTGGAAAGGGGGCGCGGAAACACCATATATTTT.

The chain carries TRBV6-1 and TRBJ2-7, with a tentative D call TRBD2 (5 bases). CDR3 length: 13 amino acids. CDR1 is MNHNS and CDR2 is SASEGT in the germline V gene. Trimming removed 3 bases at V and 4 bases at J, with 10 bases between. The DNA of the CDR3 is TGTGCCAGCAGTGACCGAGGGATATACGAGCAGTACTTC. Its translation: CASSDRGIYEQYF.

The chain couples TRBV7-9 to TRBJ2-5; 7 bases match TRBD2. V lost 5 bases to trimming and J lost 7 bases; unmatched junction nucleotides: 4. Germline CDR1 reads SEHNR; CDR2 reads FQNEAQ (reference sequence). The CDR3 is 12 amino acids. The CDR3 is CASSPPGGTQYF. CDR3 nucleotides: TGTGCCAGCAGCCCCCCGGGGGGGACCCAGTACTTC.

This clone came up once. The chain uses TRBV6-5 and TRBJ2-5; D might be TRBD1 (6 bases). The J call may be in error: the DNA end matches TRBJ2-7 better. The CDR3 is 14 residues long. Germline V gene sequence: CDR1 MNHEY, CDR2 SVGAGI. The CDR3 reads CASSYAGVGNEQYF. The DNA for the CDR3 is TGTGCCAGCAGTTACGCAGGGGTAGGGAACGAGCAGTACTTC.